This T cell receptor (beta chain) emerged from a study of tumor and adjacent non-tumor tissue in lung cancer. Across the study: Patients were aged roughly 31 to 76, fewer than twelve men and a handful of women, stage I to III. Study-level results: Compared with tumor, normal lung showed significantly lower TCR diversity. Tumor repertoires had a smaller top 100 clone share than normal lung.

Points on this clonotype: Its antigen is not known. Sequence at one end of the junction differs from germline and may be a read error.

RNA was extracted from bulk tissue without any cell sorting. Chemotherapy-naive patients with new lung cancer underwent thoracic surgery in China, August–late 2014. A modified ARM-PCR protocol with three rounds of nested PCR amplified TCRbeta. TCRdb reanalysed the multiplex PCR reads using MiXCR and keeps one entry per CDR3 protein. The table records more than 70,000 distinct CDR3 sequences, about three fifths of them present only once. This CDR3 contains 14 residues. Germline-derived CDR1 and CDR2 are LNHNV and YYDKDF (reference sequence). The sequence derives from a man between 65 and 85 years old with non-small cell lung cancer. J is TRBJ2-7 and V is TRBV15, with no clear D. The material sequenced was lung tumor tissue. The DNA of the CDR3 is TGTGCCACCAACAGAGGAAAAGGAGTGAGCGAGCAGTACTTC. It specifies CATNRGKGVSEQYF.